This TCR beta chain stems from a study of cytomegalovirus exposure and HLA in healthy donors. As for this clone: The target antigen is unknown.

The study ran its PCR with 60 Vbeta and 13 Jbeta primers. The assay was immunoSEQ multiplex PCR, and TCRdb's table has in-frame clones only and misses some. In the table there are some 180,000 clones, about 85% of which are singletons. General study points: On later analysis, the bulk of CMV-associated TCR beta chains appeared to be HLA-restricted. Many donors shared some public TCRs, even though most TCR sequences were rare.

The specimen sequenced was PBMCs. The receptor's source is a man between 25 and 39 years old in good health and CMV-seropositive.

This CDR3 is CASSRGSGNTIYF. The CDR3, as DNA: TGCGCCAGCAGCAGGGGTTCTGGAAACACCATATATTTT. The chain employs TRBV5-1 and TRBJ1-3; D possibly corresponds to TRBD1 (5 bases). Germline V CDR1 and CDR2: SGHRS, YFSETQ. V was cut by 4 bases and J by 1 base, with 6 bases left in between. This CDR3 is built from 13 residues. Full variable domain (outside the CDR3, taken from reference TRBV5-1 and TRBJ1-3): KAGVTQTPRYLIKTRGQQVTLSCSPISGHRSVSWYQQTPGQGLQFLFEYFSETQRNKGNFPGRFSGRQFSNSRSEMNVSTLELGDSALYLCASSRGSGNTIYFGEGSWLTVV.